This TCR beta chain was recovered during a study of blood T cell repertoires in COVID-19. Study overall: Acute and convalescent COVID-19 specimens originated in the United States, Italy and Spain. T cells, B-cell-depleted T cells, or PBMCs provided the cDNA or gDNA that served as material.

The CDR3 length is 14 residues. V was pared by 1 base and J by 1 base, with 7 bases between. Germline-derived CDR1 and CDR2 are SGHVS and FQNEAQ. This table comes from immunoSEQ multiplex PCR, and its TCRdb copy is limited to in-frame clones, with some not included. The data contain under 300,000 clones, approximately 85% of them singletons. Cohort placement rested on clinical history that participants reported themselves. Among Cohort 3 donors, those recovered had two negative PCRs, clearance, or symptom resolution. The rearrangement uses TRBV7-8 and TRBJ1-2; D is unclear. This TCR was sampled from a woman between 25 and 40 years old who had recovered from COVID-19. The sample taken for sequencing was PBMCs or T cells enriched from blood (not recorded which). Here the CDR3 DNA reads TGTGCCAGCAGCTTAGGCGGATTTAACTATGGCTACACCTTC. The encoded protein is CASSLGGFNYGYTF.